The 15 T cell receptor beta chains below come from one sample, sequenced in a study of T cell repertoires in cytomegalovirus infection (dated by TCRdb to about 2019). The instrument given in TCRdb is Illumina HiSeq 1500. TCRdb cleaned the public reads at Q25 with fastp, built clones with MiXCR and kept in-frame beta chains. Each entry merges the rows of one CDR3 protein and shows their most common DNA and genes. In all, the sample holds a few hundred thousand distinct CDR3 sequences, and 9.5% of those were seen once. About 4.5% of the sample is in the top ten clones. The sequenced sample consisted of PBMCs. The receptors come from a human donor in good health (CMV status not recorded). Some clones in this sample may be carry-over from other donors' samples.

This clonotype was recorded at least ten times. The chain recombines TRBV2 with TRBJ2-5; 11 bases agree with TRBD2. V was pared by 8 bases and J by 7 bases, with 9 bases of the junction left unmatched. The CDR3 runs 14 residues. Germline V gene lookup returns CDR1 SNHLY and CDR2 FYNNEI. The CDR3 here is CASGTSGPRGTQYF. CDR3 nucleotide sequence: TGTGCCAGCGGGACTAGCGGACCGAGGGGGACCCAGTACTTC.

The genes are TRBV4-2 and TRBJ1-2, with 8 bases aligning to TRBD1. The germline CDR1 and CDR2 sequences are LGHNA and YNFKEQ. The V segment lost 1 base and the J segment 1 base; nucleotides outside the gene matches: 8. The CDR3 is 17 residues long. CDR3 sequence reads: CASSQALGQEINYGYTF. In DNA form, the CDR3 reads TGTGCCAGCAGCCAAGCCCTGGGACAGGAGATTAACTATGGCTACACCTTC.

The sample holds a few counts of this clonotype. This chain links TRBV18 with TRBJ1-4; D gene uncertain. The CDR3 length is 16 residues. V was trimmed by 6 bases and J by 5 bases, leaving 19 bases between them. Germline CDR1 KGHSH, CDR2 LQKENI. Here the CDR3 reads CASSPVRRDMNEKLFF. The CDR3 DNA is TGTGCCAGCTCCCCAGTCCGAAGGGATATGAATGAAAAACTGTTTTTT.

This clonotype was seen only a few times. The gene calls are TRBV7-4 and TRBJ1-4; no definite D call. Germline V gene lookup returns CDR1 SGHVT and CDR2 SQSDAQ. The CDR3 extends over 16 amino acids. Trimming cost V 2 bases and J 0 bases, with 10 bases left between them. CDR3 amino acids: CASSLTPQTTNEKLFF. CDR3 bases: TGTGCCAGCAGCTTAACGCCACAAACAACTAATGAAAAACTGTTTTTT. The complete variable domain, with remaining parts taken from reference TRBV7-4 and TRBJ1-4, reads GAGVSQSPRYKVAKRGRDVALRCDSISGHVTLYWYRQTLGQGSEVLTYSQSDAQRDKSGRPSGRFSAERPERSVSTLKIQRTEQGDSAVYLCASSLTPQTTNEKLFFGSGTQLSVL.

This clonotype was recorded many times. The chain couples TRBV7-9 to TRBJ2-1; D perhaps matches TRBD1 (6 bases). CDR3 length: 19 residues. Trimming left V 7 bases short and J 4 bases short, with 29 bases between. In germline, CDR1 is SEHNR, CDR2 FQNEAQ (reference sequence). Written as DNA, the CDR3 is TGTGCCAGCACCCCTCCCCCCAACGAGGGACACGTGGGATACAATGAGCAGTTCTTC. It translates to CASTPPPNEGHVGYNEQFF. Variable domain in full (rest from reference TRBV7-9 and TRBJ2-1): DTGVSQNPRHKITKRGQNVTFRCDPISEHNRLYWYRQTLGQGPEFLTYFQNEAQLEKSRLLSDRFSAERPKGSFSTLEIQRTEQGDSAMYLCASTPPPNEGHVGYNEQFFGPGTRLTVL.

The chain joins TRBV28 to TRBJ2-1; 10 bases map to TRBD2. CDR1 and CDR2 from the germline V gene are MDHEN and SYDVKM. This CDR3 contains 16 residues. V lost 6 bases, J lost 6 bases, and 11 bases stayed unmatched. The CDR3 DNA reads as TGTGCCAGCAGATCAGCGGGAGGGCCAGTTGGCAATGAGCAGTTCTTC. Amino acid sequence: CASRSAGGPVGNEQFF.

The gene calls are TRBV5-1 and TRBJ2-3, with D possibly matching TRBD1 (6 bases). The V gene's germline CDR1 is SGHRS and CDR2 YFSETQ. V was cut by 4 bases and J by 2 bases, with 14 bases left in between. This CDR3 region has 15 residues. This CDR3 reads CASSLYGQNTDTQYF. The CDR3 region has the DNA TGCGCCAGCAGCCTCTATGGACAGAACACAGATACGCAGTATTTT.

The chain couples TRBV7-9 to TRBJ1-5, with a weak D call TRBD1 (6 bases). V was shortened by 3 bases and J by 2 bases, with 11 bases between the two germline ends. The CDR3 loop spans 15 amino acids. Germline values: CDR1 SEHNR, CDR2 FQNEAQ (reference sequence). Here the CDR3 reads CASSLGGSRNQPQHF. The CDR3 coding sequence is TGTGCCAGCAGCTTGGGGGGCTCACGCAATCAGCCCCAGCATTTT.

This clonotype was picked up many times. The chain combines TRBV7-2 with TRBJ1-6; TRBD1 matches 9 bases. J lost 7 bases, V lost 6 bases, and 4 bases had no gene match. The CDR3 covers 14 residues. Germline V gene lookup returns CDR1 SGHTA and CDR2 FQGNSA. Here the CDR3 DNA reads TGTGCCAGCAGGCGGACAGGGGAAAATTCACCCCTCCACTTT. This codes for CASRRTGENSPLHF.

At least ten counts were recorded for this clonotype. V usage is TRBV7-2 and J usage is TRBJ1-1; TRBD1 matches at 9 bases. V lost 7 bases, J lost 4 bases, and 13 bases stayed unmatched. The germline CDR1 and CDR2 sequences are SGHTA and FQGNSA. The CDR3 length is 16 residues. Written as DNA, the CDR3 is TGTGCCAGCATTGGGGGAACAGGGGGCGGGGGCACTGAAGCTTTCTTT. As protein: CASIGGTGGGGTEAFF.

The rearrangement links TRBV19 to TRBJ2-1; a possible D gene is TRBD1 (7 bases). This CDR3 is 15 amino acids long. Trimming cost V 3 bases and J 5 bases, with 14 bases left between them. Germline CDR1 reads LNHDA; CDR2 reads SQIVND (reference sequence). The CDR3 loop is CASSIGGGVNNEQFF. CDR3 bases: TGTGCCAGTAGTATTGGAGGGGGCGTTAACAATGAGCAGTTCTTC.

This clonotype was recorded at least ten times. The chain has TRBV6-1 and TRBJ1-2; D might be TRBD1 (5 bases). The CDR3 spans 14 residues. Trimming took off 5 bases at V and 6 bases at J, with 16 bases between the two ends. Germline loops: CDR1 MNHNS, CDR2 SASEGT. CDR3: CASSRPAGRNGYTF. The CDR3 DNA follows: TGTGCCAGCAGTCGCCCCGCAGGGAGGAATGGCTACACCTTC.

J is TRBJ2-1 and V is TRBV19; 15 nucleotides line up with TRBD2. Unmatched junction bases numbered 8, after V lost 2 bases and J lost 3 bases. CDR3 length: 19 residues. Germline lookup yields CDR1 LNHDA and CDR2 SQIVND (reference sequence). The CDR3 coding sequence is TGTGCCAGTAGTATACCTCCTGGACTAGCGGGAGGGAACTACAATGAGCAGTTCTTC. Protein: CASSIPPGLAGGNYNEQFF.

V usage is TRBV10-1 and J usage is TRBJ1-6; D might be TRBD1 (5 bases). The CDR3 spans 14 residues. CDR1 and CDR2 (germline): WNHNN, SYGVQD (reference sequence). The V end was cut by 6 bases, the J end by 5 bases, with 11 bases between. The chain's CDR3 is CASRRGDDNSPLHF. CDR3 bases: TGCGCCAGCAGGAGAGGGGACGATAATTCACCCCTCCACTTT.

This clonotype has more than one count but fewer than ten. V is TRBV30 and J is TRBJ1-2; D might be TRBD1 (5 bases). Trimming removed 5 bases at V and 4 bases at J, with 11 bases between. Germline CDR1 GTSNPN, CDR2 SVGIG (reference sequence). The CDR3 has 12 residues. Written as DNA, the CDR3 is TGTGCCTGGGCCGGGACGGCCTATGGCTACACCTTC. Residues: CAWAGTAYGYTF.